Listed below are T cell receptor beta chains from one sample, sequenced in a study of cytomegalovirus exposure and HLA in healthy donors. The protocol was immunoSEQ multiplex PCR, while the TCRdb copy is restricted to in-frame clones and leaves out a portion. Altogether approximately 74,000 clones are present, 60% to 80% being singletons, with the ten largest covering approximately 7.2%. The source material was PBMCs. All receptors derive from a woman aged 40 to 49 in good health and CMV-seronegative. CDR3s include the opening cysteine and the closing phenylalanine or tryptophan. A D gene is named only where the DNA matches it firmly. Expanded clones are given a class, and other clones once, few, many or no size at all.

>TRBV2|TRBJ2-1|.|.
CASSDVGFLSYNEQFF
TGTGCCAGCAGTGATGTCGGGTTCCTCTCCTACAATGAGCAGTTCTTC
>TRBV7-7|TRBJ2-3|.|TRBD2
CASSLNSGVTDTQYF
TGTGCTAGCAGCTTAAACAGCGGGGTCACAGATACGCAGTATTTT
>TRBV28|TRBJ2-3|few|TRBD2
CASSFLGGGRADTQYF
TGTGCCAGCAGTTTCCTCGGGGGAGGGCGGGCAGATACGCAGTATTTT
>TRBV7-2|TRBJ2-5|.|TRBD2
CASSSLAGGETQYF
TGTGCCAGCAGCTCCCTAGCGGGAGGAGAGACCCAGTACTTC
>TRBV28|TRBJ1-1|.|.
CASSSGGWLTEAFF
TGTGCCAGCAGTTCCGGGGGATGGTTGACTGAAGCTTTCTTT
>TRBV7-2|TRBJ2-7|.|TRBD2
CASSLPGLAGALSYEQYF
TGTGCCAGCAGCTTACCGGGACTAGCGGGAGCCCTCTCTTACGAGCAGTACTTC
>TRBV2|TRBJ2-7|.|TRBD2
CASTLSGRDDEQYF
TGTGCCAGCACCCTGAGCGGGAGGGACGACGAGCAGTACTTC
>TRBV27|TRBJ1-5|.|.
CASSSRGPEPQHF
TGTGCCAGCAGTTCGCGTGGGCCGGAGCCCCAGCATTTT
>TRBV19|TRBJ1-1|.|.
CASSIGRDTEAFF
TGTGCCAGTAGTATAGGCAGGGACACTGAAGCTTTCTTT
>TRBV6-4|TRBJ2-2|.|.
CASSRDLYTGELFF
TGTGCCAGCAGCCGGGACTTATACACCGGGGAGCTGTTTTTT
>TRBV4-1|TRBJ1-5|.|.
CASSFRDTSQPQHF
TGCGCCAGCAGCTTCCGGGACACGAGTCAGCCCCAGCATTTT
>TRBV30|TRBJ2-7|.|TRBD2
CAWSGGTNGSWQYF
TGTGCCTGGAGCGGAGGGACTAACGGGAGTTGGCAGTACTTC
>TRBV9|TRBJ1-1|few|TRBD1
CASSPATGKAFF
TGTGCCAGCAGCCCCGCGACAGGGAAAGCTTTCTTT
>TRBV4-3|TRBJ2-3|.|TRBD2
CASSQQGELAGVTDTQYF
TGCGCCAGCAGCCAACAGGGGGAACTAGCGGGAGTCACAGATACGCAGTATTTT
>TRBV2|TRBJ2-1|.|TRBD2
CASSEGPSGSSSYNEQFF
TGTGCCAGCAGTGAAGGCCCTAGCGGGAGTAGCTCCTACAATGAGCAGTTCTTC
>TRBV19|TRBJ1-5|.|.
CASRRGKASNQPQHF
TGTGCCAGTAGACGGGGAAAGGCGAGCAATCAGCCCCAGCATTTT
>TRBV10-3|TRBJ2-3|few|.
CATGLSTGTDTQYF
TGTGCCACCGGACTTTCTACAGGCACAGATACGCAGTATTTT
>TRBV5-6|TRBJ2-4|.|.
CASSPRVLAKNIQYF
TGTGCCAGCAGCCCCCGGGTCCTAGCCAAAAACATTCAGTACTTC
>TRBV27|TRBJ1-3|.|TRBD1
CASSLEPPDRGGSGNTIYF
TGTGCCAGCAGTTTAGAACCCCCCGACAGGGGCGGATCTGGAAACACCATATATTTT
>TRBV7-2|TRBJ1-1|.|.
CASSLVPGDTEAFF
TGTGCCAGCAGCTTAGTTCCAGGGGACACTGAAGCTTTCTTT
>TRBV5-1|TRBJ1-3|few|TRBD1
CASSSTGAGNTIYF
TGCGCCAGCAGCTCGACAGGGGCTGGAAACACCATATATTTT
>TRBV18|TRBJ1-4|.|.
CASSPPGTLGEKLFF
TGTGCCAGCTCACCCCCCGGGACTCTCGGTGAAAAACTGTTTTTT
>TRBV30|TRBJ1-5|.|.
CAWSVVNGANQPQHF
TGTGCCTGGAGTGTTGTCAATGGGGCTAATCAGCCCCAGCATTTT
>TRBV5-6|TRBJ2-5|few|.
CASSEIAVRETQYF
TGTGCCAGCAGCGAAATAGCGGTCCGAGAGACCCAGTACTTC
>TRBV11-2|TRBJ1-1|once|.
CASSLRSLVNTEAFF
TGTGCCAGCAGCTTACGGTCTTTGGTGAACACTGAAGCTTTCTTT
>TRBV15|TRBJ2-1|once|TRBD2
CATSRGYSGRGNNEQFF
TGTGCCACCAGCAGAGGGTATAGCGGGAGAGGGAACAATGAGCAGTTCTTC
>TRBV10-3|TRBJ2-1|.|TRBD2
CAISVSGTRNNEQFF
TGTGCCATCAGTGTTTCCGGGACTAGGAACAATGAGCAGTTCTTC
>TRBV7-9|TRBJ2-1|once|.
CASNPRGDYNEQFF
TGTGCCAGCAACCCGCGCGGGGACTACAATGAGCAGTTCTTC